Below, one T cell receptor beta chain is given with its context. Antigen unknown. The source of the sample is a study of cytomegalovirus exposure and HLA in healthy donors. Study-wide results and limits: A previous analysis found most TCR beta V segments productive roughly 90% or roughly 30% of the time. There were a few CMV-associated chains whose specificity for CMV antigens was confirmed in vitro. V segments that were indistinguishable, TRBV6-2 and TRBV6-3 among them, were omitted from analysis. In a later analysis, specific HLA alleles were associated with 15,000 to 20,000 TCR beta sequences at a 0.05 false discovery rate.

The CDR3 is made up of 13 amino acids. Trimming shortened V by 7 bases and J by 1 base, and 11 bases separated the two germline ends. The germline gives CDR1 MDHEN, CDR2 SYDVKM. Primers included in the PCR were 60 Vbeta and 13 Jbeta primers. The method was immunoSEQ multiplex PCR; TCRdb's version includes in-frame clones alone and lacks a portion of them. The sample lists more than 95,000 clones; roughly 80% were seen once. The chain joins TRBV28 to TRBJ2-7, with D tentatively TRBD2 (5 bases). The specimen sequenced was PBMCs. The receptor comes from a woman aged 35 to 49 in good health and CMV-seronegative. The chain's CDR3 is CASTTGVSYEQYF. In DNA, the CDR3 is TGTGCCAGCACCACCGGGGTATCCTACGAGCAGTACTTC. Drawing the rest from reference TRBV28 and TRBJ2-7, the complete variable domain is DVKVTQSSRYLVKRTGEKVFLECVQDMDHENMFWYRQDPGLGLRLIYFSYDVKMKEKGDIPEGYSVSREKKERFSLILESASTNQTSMYLCASTTGVSYEQYFGPGTRLTVT.